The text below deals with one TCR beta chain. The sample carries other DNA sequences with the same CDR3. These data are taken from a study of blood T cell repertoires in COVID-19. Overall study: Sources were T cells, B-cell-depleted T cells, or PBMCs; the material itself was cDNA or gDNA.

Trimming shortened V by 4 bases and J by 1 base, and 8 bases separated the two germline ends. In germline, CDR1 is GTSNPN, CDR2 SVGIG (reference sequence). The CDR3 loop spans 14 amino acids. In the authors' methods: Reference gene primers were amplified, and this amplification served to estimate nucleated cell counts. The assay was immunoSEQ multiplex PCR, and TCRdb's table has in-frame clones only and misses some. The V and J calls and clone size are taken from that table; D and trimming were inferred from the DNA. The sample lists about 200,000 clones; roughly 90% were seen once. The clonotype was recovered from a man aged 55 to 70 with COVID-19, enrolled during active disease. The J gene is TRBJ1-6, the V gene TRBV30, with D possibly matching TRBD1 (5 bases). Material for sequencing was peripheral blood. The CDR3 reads CAWTPGSYNSPLHF. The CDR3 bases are TGTGCCTGGACACCAGGGTCCTATAATTCACCCCTCCACTTT.